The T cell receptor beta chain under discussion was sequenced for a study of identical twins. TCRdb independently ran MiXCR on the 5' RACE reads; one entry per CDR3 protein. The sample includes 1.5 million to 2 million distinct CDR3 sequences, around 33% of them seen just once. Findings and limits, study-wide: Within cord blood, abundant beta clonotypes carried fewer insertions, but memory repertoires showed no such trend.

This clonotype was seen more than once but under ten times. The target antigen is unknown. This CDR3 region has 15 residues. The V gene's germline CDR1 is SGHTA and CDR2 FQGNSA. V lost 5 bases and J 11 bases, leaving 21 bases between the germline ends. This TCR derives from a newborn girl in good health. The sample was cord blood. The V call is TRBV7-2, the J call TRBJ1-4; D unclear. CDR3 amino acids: CASSLTGSRANKLFF. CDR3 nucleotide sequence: TGTGCCAGCAGCCTTACCGGGTCAAGGGCAAATAAACTGTTTTTT. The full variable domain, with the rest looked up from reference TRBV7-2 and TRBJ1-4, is GAGVSQSPSNKVTEKGKDVELRCDPISGHTALYWYRQSLGQGLEFLIYFQGNSAPDKSGLPSDRFSAERTGGSVSTLTIQRTQQEDSAVYLCASSLTGSRANKLFFGSGTQLSVL.